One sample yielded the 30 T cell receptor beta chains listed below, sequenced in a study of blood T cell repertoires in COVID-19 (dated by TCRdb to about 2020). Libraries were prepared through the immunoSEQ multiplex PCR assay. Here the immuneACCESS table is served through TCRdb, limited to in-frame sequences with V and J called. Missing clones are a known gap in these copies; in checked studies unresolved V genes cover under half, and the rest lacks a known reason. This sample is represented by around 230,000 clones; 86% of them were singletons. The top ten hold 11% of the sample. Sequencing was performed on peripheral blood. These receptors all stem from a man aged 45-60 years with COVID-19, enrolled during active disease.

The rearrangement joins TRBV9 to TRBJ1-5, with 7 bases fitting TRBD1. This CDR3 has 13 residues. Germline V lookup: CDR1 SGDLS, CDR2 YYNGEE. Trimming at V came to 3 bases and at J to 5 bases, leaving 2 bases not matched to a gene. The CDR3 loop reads CASSATGYQPQHF. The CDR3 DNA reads TGTGCCAGCAGCGCGACAGGGTATCAGCCCCAGCATTTT.

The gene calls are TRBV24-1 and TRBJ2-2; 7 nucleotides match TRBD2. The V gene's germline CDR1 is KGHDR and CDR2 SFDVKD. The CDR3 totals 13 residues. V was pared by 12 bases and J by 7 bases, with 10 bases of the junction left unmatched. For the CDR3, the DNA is TGTGCCGTTGGGGCGGGGGATGTCGGGGAGCTGTTTTTT. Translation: CAVGAGDVGELFF.

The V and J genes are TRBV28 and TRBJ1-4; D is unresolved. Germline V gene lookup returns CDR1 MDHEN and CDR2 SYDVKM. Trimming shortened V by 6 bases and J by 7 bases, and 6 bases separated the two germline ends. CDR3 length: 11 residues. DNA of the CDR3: TGTGCCAGCAGCCTCAGTGAAAAACTGTTTTTT. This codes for CASSLSEKLFF. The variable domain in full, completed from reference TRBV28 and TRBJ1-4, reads DVKVTQSSRYLVKRTGEKVFLECVQDMDHENMFWYRQDPGLGLRLIYFSYDVKMKEKGDIPEGYSVSREKKERFSLILESASTNQTSMYLCASSLSEKLFFGSGTQLSVL.

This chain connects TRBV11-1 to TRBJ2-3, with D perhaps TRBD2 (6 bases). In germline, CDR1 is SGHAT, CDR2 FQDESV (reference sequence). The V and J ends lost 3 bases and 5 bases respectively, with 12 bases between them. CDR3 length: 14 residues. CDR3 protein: CASSLGEEVDTQYF. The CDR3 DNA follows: TGTGCCAGCAGCTTGGGGGAGGAGGTAGATACGCAGTATTTT.

The CDR3 sequence is CASSSGDGYTF. The CDR3 nucleotides read TGTGCCAGCAGCTCGGGGGACGGCTACACCTTC. V usage is TRBV7-9 and J usage is TRBJ1-2; a weak D match, TRBD1 (5 bases). The germline V gene encodes CDR1 SEHNR and CDR2 FQNEAQ (reference sequence). CDR3 length: 11 residues. Trimming left V 4 bases short and J 8 bases short, with 8 bases between.

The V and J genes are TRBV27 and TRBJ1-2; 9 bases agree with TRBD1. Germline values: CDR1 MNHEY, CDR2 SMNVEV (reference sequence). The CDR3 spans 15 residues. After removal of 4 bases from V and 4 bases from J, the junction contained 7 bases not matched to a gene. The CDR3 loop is CASSSPGQGTYGYTF. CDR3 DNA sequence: TGTGCCAGCAGTTCACCCGGACAGGGGACCTATGGCTACACCTTC.

This CDR3 reads CATSRGGNTEAFF. The CDR3 region has the DNA TGTGCCACCTCCCGGGGAGGGAACACTGAAGCTTTCTTT. This sequence joins TRBV19 and TRBJ1-1; D is undetermined. The germline V gene encodes CDR1 LNHDA and CDR2 SQIVND (reference sequence). V lost 10 bases, J lost 1 base, and 13 bases lay in between. This CDR3 has 13 residues.

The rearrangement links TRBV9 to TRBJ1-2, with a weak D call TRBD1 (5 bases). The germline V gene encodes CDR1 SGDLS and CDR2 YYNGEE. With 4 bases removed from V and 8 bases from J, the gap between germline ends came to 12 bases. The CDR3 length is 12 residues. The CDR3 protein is CASSFRDRGYTF. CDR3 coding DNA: TGTGCCAGCAGCTTCAGGGATCGCGGCTACACCTTC.

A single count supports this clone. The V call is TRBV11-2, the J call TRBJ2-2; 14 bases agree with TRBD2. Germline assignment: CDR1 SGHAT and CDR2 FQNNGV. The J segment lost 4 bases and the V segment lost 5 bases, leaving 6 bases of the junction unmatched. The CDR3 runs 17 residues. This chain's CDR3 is CASSPGLAGDPTGELFF. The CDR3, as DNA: TGTGCCAGCAGCCCGGGACTAGCGGGAGATCCCACCGGGGAGCTGTTTTTT.

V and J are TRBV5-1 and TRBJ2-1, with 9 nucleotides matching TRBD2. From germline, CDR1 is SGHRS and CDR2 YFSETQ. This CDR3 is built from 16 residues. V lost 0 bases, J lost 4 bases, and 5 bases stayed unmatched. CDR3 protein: CASSLAPAGGYNEQFF. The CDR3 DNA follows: TGCGCCAGCAGCTTGGCCCCAGCGGGAGGTTACAATGAGCAGTTCTTC.

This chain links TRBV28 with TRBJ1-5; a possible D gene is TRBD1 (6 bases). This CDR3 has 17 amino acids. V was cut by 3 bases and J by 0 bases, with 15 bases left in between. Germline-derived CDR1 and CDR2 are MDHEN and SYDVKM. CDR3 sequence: CASSLPRGASSNQPQHF. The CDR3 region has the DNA TGTGCCAGCAGTTTGCCCCGGGGGGCCTCTAGCAATCAGCCCCAGCATTTT.

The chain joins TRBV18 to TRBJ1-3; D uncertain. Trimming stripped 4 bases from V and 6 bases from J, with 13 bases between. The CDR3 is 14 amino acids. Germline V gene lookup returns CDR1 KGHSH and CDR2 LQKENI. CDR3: CASSRSRVENTIYF. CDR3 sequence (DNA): TGTGCCAGCTCACGTTCGAGGGTGGAAAACACCATATATTTT.

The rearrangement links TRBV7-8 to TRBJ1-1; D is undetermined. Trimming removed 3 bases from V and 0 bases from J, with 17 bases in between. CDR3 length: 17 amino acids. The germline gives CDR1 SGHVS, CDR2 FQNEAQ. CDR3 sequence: CASSLGWGVGMNTEAFF. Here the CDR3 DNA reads TGTGCCAGCAGCTTGGGGTGGGGAGTGGGGATGAACACTGAAGCTTTCTTT.

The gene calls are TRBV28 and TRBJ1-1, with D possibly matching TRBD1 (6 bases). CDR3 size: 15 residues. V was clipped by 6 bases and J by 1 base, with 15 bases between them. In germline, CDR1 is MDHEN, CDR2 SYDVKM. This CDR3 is CASRTDSPGNTEAFF. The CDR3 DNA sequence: TGTGCCAGCAGAACGGACAGCCCCGGGAACACTGAAGCTTTCTTT.

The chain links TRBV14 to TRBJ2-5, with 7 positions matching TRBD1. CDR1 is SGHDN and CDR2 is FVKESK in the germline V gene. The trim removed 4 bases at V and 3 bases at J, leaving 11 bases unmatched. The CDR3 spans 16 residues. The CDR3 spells CASSPLQGLGEETQYF. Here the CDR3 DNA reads TGTGCCAGCAGCCCATTACAGGGGTTAGGAGAAGAGACCCAGTACTTC.

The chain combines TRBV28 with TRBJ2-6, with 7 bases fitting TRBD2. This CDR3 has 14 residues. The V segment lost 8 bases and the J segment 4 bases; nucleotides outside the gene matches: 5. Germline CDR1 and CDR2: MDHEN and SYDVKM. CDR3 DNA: TGTGCCAGCCTTTCGGGGGGAGGGGCCAACGTCCTGACTTTC. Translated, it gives CASLSGGGANVLTF.

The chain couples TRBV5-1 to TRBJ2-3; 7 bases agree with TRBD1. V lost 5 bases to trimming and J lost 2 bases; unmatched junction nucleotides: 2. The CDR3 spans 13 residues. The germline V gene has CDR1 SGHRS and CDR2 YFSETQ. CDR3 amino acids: CASSTGDTDTQYF. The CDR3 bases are TGCGCCAGCAGTACAGGGGACACAGATACGCAGTATTTT.

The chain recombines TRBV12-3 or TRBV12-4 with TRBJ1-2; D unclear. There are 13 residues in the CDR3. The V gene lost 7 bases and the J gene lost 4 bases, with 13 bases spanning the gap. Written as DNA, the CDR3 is TGTGCCAGCACCCTGGGCACCTCCTATGGCTACACCTTC. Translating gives CASTLGTSYGYTF.

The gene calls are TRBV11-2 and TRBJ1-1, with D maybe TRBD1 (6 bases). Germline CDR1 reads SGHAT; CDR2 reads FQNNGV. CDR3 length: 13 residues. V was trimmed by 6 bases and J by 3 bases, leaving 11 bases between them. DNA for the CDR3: TGTGCCAGCAGGCTAGGGGGAGACACTGAAGCTTTCTTT. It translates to CASRLGGDTEAFF.

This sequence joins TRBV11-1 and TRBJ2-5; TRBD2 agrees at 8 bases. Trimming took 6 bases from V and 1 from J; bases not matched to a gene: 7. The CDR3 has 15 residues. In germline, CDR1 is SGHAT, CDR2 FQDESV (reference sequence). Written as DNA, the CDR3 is TGTGCCAGCAGACCTCTAGCGGGTCTCCAAGAGACCCAGTACTTC. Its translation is CASRPLAGLQETQYF. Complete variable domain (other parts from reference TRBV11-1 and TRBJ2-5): EAEVAQSPRYKITEKSQAVAFWCDPISGHATLYWYRQILGQGPELLVQFQDESVVDDSQLPKDRFSAERLKGVDSTLKIQPAELGDSAMYLCASRPLAGLQETQYFGPGTRLLVL.

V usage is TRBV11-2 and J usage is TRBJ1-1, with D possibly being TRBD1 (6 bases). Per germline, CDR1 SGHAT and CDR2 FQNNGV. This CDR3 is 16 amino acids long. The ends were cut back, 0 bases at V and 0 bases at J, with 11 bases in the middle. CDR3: CASSLDPGQLNTEAFF. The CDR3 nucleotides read TGTGCCAGCAGCTTAGATCCCGGACAGTTGAACACTGAAGCTTTCTTT.

The CDR3 DNA reads TGTGCCAGCTCACCAGGGTCGCTAGCGGGCCCCGAGCAGTACTTC. Translating gives CASSPGSLAGPEQYF. The V and J genes are TRBV18 and TRBJ2-7; 8 bases match TRBD2. Trimming removed 2 bases from V and 6 bases from J; junction bases left unmatched: 9. The CDR3 totals 15 residues. CDR1 and CDR2 (germline): KGHSH, LQKENI.

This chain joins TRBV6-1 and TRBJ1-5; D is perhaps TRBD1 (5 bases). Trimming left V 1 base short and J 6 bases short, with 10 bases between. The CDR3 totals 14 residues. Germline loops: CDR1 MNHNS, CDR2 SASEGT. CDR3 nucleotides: TGTGCCAGCAGTGAAGTAGGGGTGGGTCAGCCCCAGCATTTT. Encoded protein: CASSEVGVGQPQHF.

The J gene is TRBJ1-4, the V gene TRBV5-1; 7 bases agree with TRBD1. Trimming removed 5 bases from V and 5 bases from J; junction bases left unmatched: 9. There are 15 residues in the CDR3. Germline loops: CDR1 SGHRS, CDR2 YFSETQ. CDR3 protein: CASRVVPTGNEKLFF. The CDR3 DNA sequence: TGCGCCAGCAGGGTAGTTCCGACAGGGAATGAAAAACTGTTTTTT.

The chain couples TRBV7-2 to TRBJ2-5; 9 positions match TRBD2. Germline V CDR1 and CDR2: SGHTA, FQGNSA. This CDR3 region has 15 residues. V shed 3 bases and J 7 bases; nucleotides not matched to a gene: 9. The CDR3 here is CASSLRLAGPGTQYF. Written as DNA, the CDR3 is TGTGCCAGCAGCTTGCGCCTAGCGGGACCGGGGACCCAGTACTTC.

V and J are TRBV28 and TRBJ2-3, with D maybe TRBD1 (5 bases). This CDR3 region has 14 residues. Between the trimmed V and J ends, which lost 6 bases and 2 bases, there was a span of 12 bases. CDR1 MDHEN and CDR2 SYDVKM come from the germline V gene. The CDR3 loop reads CASRPQGLTDTQYF. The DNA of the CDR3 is TGTGCCAGCAGACCTCAGGGCCTCACAGATACGCAGTATTTT.

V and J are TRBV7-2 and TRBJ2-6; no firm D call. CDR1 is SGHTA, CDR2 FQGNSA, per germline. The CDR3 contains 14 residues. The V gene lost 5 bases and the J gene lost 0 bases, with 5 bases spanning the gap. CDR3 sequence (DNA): TGTGCCAGCAGCCCAAACTCTGGGGCCAACGTCCTGACTTTC. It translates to CASSPNSGANVLTF.

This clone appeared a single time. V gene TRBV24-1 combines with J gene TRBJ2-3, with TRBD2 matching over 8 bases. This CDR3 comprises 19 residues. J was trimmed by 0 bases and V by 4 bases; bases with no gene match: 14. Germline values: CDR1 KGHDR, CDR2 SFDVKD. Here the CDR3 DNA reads TGTGCCACCAGTGACTCCCTTGGTTTAGCGGGGCCTAGCACAGATACGCAGTATTTT. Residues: CATSDSLGLAGPSTDTQYF.

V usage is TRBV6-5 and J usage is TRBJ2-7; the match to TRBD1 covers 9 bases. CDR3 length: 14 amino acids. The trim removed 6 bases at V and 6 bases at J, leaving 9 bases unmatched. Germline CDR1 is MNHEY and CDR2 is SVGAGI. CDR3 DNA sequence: TGTGCCAGCAGCCCAACAGGGGGCAGTTCCGAGCAGTACTTC. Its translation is CASSPTGGSSEQYF.

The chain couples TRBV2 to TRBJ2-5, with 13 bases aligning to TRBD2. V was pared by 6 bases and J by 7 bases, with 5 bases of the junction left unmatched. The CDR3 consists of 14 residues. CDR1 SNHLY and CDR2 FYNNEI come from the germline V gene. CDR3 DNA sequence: TGTGCCAGCAGAGGACTAGCGGGAGTAGGGACCCAGTACTTC. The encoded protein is CASRGLAGVGTQYF.